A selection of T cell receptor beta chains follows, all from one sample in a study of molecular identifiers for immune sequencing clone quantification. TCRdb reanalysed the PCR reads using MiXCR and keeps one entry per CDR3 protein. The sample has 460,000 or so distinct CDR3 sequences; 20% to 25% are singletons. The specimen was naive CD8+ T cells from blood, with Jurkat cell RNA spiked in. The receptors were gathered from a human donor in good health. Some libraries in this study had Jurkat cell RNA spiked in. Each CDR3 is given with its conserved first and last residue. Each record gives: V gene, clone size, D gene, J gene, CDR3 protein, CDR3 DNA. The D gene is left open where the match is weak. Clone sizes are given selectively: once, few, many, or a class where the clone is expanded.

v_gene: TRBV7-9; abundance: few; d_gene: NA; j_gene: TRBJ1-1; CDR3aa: CASTMTGNTEAFF; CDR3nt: TGTGCCAGCACCATGACAGGGAACACTGAAGCTTTCTTT
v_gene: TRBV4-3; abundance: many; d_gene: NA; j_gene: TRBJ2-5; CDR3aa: CASSQYARGTQETQYF; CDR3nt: TGCGCCAGCAGCCAATACGCCAGAGGGACCCAAGAGACCCAGTACTTC
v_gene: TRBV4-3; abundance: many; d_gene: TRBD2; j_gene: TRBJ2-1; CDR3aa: CASSQDWASGGARYNEQFF; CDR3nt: TGCGCCAGCAGCCAAGATTGGGCTAGCGGGGGGGCAAGATACAATGAGCAGTTCTTC
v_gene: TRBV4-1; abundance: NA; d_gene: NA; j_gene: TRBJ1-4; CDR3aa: CASSRSGGSSNEKLFF; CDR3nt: TGCGCCAGCAGCCGAAGCGGGGGCTCGTCTAATGAAAAACTGTTTTTT
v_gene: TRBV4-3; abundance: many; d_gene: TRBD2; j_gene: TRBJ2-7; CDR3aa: CASSPYPGGAYEQYF; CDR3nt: TGCGCCAGCAGCCCCTACCCGGGGGGTGCCTACGAGCAGTACTTC
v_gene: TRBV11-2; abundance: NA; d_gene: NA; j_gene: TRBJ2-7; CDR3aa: CASSPRSGAHHEQYF; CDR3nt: TGTGCCAGCAGCCCACGTTCGGGGGCCCACCACGAGCAGTACTTC
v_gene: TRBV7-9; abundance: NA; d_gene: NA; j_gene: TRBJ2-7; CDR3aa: CASSLVRHQLGDEQYF; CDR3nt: TGTGCCAGCAGCTTAGTACGGCACCAGCTGGGTGACGAGCAGTACTTC
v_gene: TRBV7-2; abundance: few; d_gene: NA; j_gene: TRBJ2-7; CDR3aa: CASSLAGAVYEQYF; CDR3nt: TGTGCCAGCAGCTTAGCGGGCGCGGTCTACGAGCAGTACTTC
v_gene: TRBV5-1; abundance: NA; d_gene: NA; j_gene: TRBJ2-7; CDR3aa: CASSFSGSEVYEQYF; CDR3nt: TGCGCCAGCAGCTTCTCAGGTTCGGAAGTCTACGAGCAGTACTTC
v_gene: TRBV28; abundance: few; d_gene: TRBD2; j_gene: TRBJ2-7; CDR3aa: CASSFRGREASYEQYF; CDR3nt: TGTGCCAGCAGTTTCCGAGGGCGGGAGGCTTCCTACGAGCAGTACTTC
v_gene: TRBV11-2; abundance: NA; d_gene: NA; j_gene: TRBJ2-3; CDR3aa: CASRFFSGGLGTDTQYF; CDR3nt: TGTGCCAGCAGGTTCTTTAGCGGAGGGTTGGGCACAGATACGCAGTATTTT
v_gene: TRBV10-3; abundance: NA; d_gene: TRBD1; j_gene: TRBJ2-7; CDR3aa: CAISDGQGAAKYF; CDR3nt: TGTGCCATCAGTGACGGACAGGGGGCTGCTAAGTACTTC
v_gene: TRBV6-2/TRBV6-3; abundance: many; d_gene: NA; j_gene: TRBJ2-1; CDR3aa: CASNRTTFGEQFF; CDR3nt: TGTGCCAGCAATAGGACTACCTTTGGTGAGCAGTTCTTC
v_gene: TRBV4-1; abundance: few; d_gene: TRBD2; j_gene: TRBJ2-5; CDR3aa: CASSQEYRSGPNQETQYF; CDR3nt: TGCGCCAGCAGCCAAGAATATCGTAGCGGGCCCAACCAAGAGACCCAGTACTTC
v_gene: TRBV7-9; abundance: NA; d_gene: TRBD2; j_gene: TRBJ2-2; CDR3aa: CASSSAGGRATGELFF; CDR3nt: TGTGCCAGCAGCTCCGCGGGGGGCCGTGCCACCGGGGAGCTGTTTTTT
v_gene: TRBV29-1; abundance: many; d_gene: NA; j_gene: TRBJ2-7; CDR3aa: CSVDRGLDGGEQYF; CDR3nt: TGCAGCGTTGATAGGGGCTTGGATGGAGGCGAGCAGTACTTC
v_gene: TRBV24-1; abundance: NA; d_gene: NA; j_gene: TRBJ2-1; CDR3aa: CATSDLVLSSGEQFF; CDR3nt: TGTGCCACCAGTGATTTGGTACTCTCAAGTGGTGAGCAGTTCTTC